This T cell receptor beta chain stems from a study of blood T cell repertoires in COVID-19. Across the whole study: COVID-19 samples collected from the United States, Italy and Spain covered acute and convalescent phases. Sources were T cells, B-cell-depleted T cells, or PBMCs; the material itself was cDNA or gDNA.

Patients in Seattle were enrolled during active infection, then followed longitudinally. With 5 bases removed from V and 8 bases from J, the gap between germline ends came to 6 bases. This CDR3 is built from 11 residues. CDR1 and CDR2 from the germline V gene are LGHNT and FRNRAP. Authors' analysis steps: Reference gene primer amplification yielded estimated nucleated cell counts. Using immunoSEQ multiplex PCR, the repertoire was profiled, and TCRdb retains in-frame clones only, with some absent. The V and J calls and clone size come from that table; D and trimming were worked out from the DNA. This table has hundreds of thousands of clones, around 89% appearing once.

This chain joins TRBV12-5 and TRBJ1-4; D possibly corresponds to TRBD1 (5 bases). The receptor was isolated from a woman aged 40 to 50 with COVID-19, enrolled during active disease. Sequencing was done on a sample of peripheral blood. In DNA form, the CDR3 reads TGTGCTAGTGGTCCAGGGGAAAAACTGTTTTTT. Translation gives CASGPGEKLFF.